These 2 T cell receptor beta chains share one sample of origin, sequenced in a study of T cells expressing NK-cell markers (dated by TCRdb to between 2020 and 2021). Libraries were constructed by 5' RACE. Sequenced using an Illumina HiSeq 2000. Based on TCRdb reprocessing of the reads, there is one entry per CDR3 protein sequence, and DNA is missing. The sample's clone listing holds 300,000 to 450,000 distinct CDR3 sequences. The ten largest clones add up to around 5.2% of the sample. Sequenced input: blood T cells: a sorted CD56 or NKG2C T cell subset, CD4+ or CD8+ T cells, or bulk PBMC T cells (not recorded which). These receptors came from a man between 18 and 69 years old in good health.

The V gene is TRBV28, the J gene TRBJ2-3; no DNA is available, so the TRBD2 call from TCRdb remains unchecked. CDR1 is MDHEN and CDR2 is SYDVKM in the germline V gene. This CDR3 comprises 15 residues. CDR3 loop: CASRPLAGGRNTQYF.

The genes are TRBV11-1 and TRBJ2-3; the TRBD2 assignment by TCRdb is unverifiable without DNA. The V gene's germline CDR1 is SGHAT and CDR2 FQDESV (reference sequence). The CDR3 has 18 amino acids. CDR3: CASSLGTSGGLFTDTQYF.